These 29 T cell receptor beta chains share one sample of origin, sequenced in a study of T cell repertoires in cytomegalovirus infection. From the reads, TCRdb called clonotypes with MiXCR, one entry per CDR3 protein. Of approximately 190,000 distinct CDR3 sequences in the sample, roughly 9% were seen once. Sequencing input: PBMCs. These receptors were collected from a human donor in good health (CMV status not recorded). Some clones in this sample may be carry-over from other donors' samples.

The sample holds a few counts of this clonotype. The chain couples TRBV19 to TRBJ2-1; 9 nucleotides align to TRBD2. CDR1 and CDR2 from the germline V gene are LNHDA and SQIVND (reference sequence). The CDR3 is 17 residues long. Trimming at V came to 5 bases and at J to 3 bases, leaving 11 bases not matched to a gene. The CDR3 DNA sequence: TGTGCCAGTAGTGTGTATCTCGTAGCGGGGGACTACAATGAGCAGTTCTTC. The encoded protein is CASSVYLVAGDYNEQFF.

This clonotype was recorded at least ten times. This chain connects TRBV7-9 to TRBJ2-5; D unclear. V was clipped by 5 bases and J by 0 bases, with 13 bases between them. CDR1 is SEHNR, CDR2 FQNEAQ, per germline (reference sequence). The CDR3 length is 15 residues. The CDR3 coding sequence is TGTGCCAGCAGCAACCAGAGGTATTACCAAGAGACCCAGTACTTC. Its translation: CASSNQRYYQETQYF.

CDR3 loop: CASSAPGQGFYEQYF. For the CDR3, the DNA is TGTGCCAGCAGCGCACCGGGACAGGGATTCTACGAGCAGTACTTC. The rearrangement links TRBV19 to TRBJ2-7; 9 positions agree with TRBD1. The J segment lost 3 bases and the V segment lost 9 bases, leaving 12 bases of the junction unmatched. The length of the CDR3 is 15 residues. Germline V gene lookup returns CDR1 LNHDA and CDR2 SQIVND (reference sequence).

This clonotype occurred many times. V usage is TRBV7-2 and J usage is TRBJ2-1; TRBD2 agrees at 15 bases. The V gene end was trimmed by 5 bases and the J gene end by 9 bases; junction bases not matched to a gene: 8. Germline V lookup: CDR1 SGHTA, CDR2 FQGNSA. The CDR3 consists of 16 residues. The DNA for the CDR3 is TGTGCCAGCAGCGGAGGACTAGCGGGAGGGTTCGGTGAGCAGTTCTTC. Its protein product is CASSGGLAGGFGEQFF.

This clonotype was found a few times. The chain carries TRBV7-9 and TRBJ2-2, with D hard to call. The V end was cut by 5 bases, the J end by 2 bases, with 9 bases between. Germline CDR1 reads SEHNR; CDR2 reads FQNEAQ (reference sequence). The CDR3 totals 14 residues. CDR3 amino acids: CASSAAKNTGELFF. The CDR3 region has the DNA TGTGCCAGCAGCGCGGCTAAAAACACCGGGGAGCTGTTTTTT.

This clonotype was detected a few times. This chain links TRBV19 with TRBJ1-6, with unresolved D. The CDR3 length is 12 residues. Deletions cut 3 bases from V and 12 bases from J, with 9 bases between. Germline V gene lookup returns CDR1 LNHDA and CDR2 SQIVND (reference sequence). The DNA for the CDR3 is TGTGCCAGTAGTATGAGAGCATTACCCCTCCACTTT. Its translation is CASSMRALPLHF.

This clonotype has a count of ten or more. J is TRBJ2-3 and V is TRBV14; TRBD2 is a possible D gene (6 bases). The CDR3 totals 14 residues. Germline values: CDR1 SGHDN, CDR2 FVKESK. The V end lost 7 bases, the J end lost 1 base, and 12 bases lay between the germline ends. The CDR3 here is CASTRAGRTDTQYF. CDR3 nucleotides: TGTGCCAGCACGCGGGCGGGACGCACAGATACGCAGTATTTT.

The sample holds many counts of this clonotype. The CDR3 sequence is CASSVQGAPADTQYF. Written as DNA, the CDR3 is TGTGCCAGCAGCGTACAGGGGGCGCCGGCAGATACGCAGTATTTT. The V gene is TRBV7-2, the J gene TRBJ2-3, with 9 bases identical to TRBD1. CDR1 is SGHTA, CDR2 FQGNSA, per germline. V shed 5 bases, J shed 4 bases, and the junction held 7 bases outside the gene matches. The CDR3 runs to 15 residues.

This clonotype was found many times. V gene TRBV7-6 combines with J gene TRBJ2-7, with D perhaps TRBD1 or TRBD2 (5 bases each). Between the trimmed V and J ends, which lost 6 bases and 4 bases, there was a span of 13 bases. The CDR3 is made up of 13 amino acids. Germline values: CDR1 SGHVS, CDR2 FNYEAQ. This CDR3 is CASSRDLDYEQYF. In DNA, the CDR3 is TGTGCCAGCAGTCGGGACCTCGATTACGAGCAGTACTTC.

This clonotype was detected ten times or more. DNA of the CDR3: TGTGCCAGCAGCACACGAACGAACTATGGCTACACCTTC. It translates to CASSTRTNYGYTF. This rearrangement joins TRBV7-2 to TRBJ1-2; D call uncertain. This CDR3 contains 13 residues. Germline assignment: CDR1 SGHTA and CDR2 FQGNSA. V lost 5 bases and J 2 bases, leaving 9 bases between the germline ends.

This clonotype was seen repeatedly, ten times or more. V and J are TRBV5-5 and TRBJ2-1, with a tentative D call TRBD2 (5 bases). The CDR3 length is 15 residues. Trimming pared 2 bases from V and 0 bases from J, leaving 9 bases between. Germline CDR1 and CDR2: SGHKS and YYEKEE (reference sequence). The chain's CDR3 is CASSLRGYSYNEQFF. The CDR3 DNA follows: TGTGCCAGCAGCTTACGCGGGTACTCCTACAATGAGCAGTTCTTC.

This clonotype was counted ten times or more. This chain joins TRBV7-6 and TRBJ2-3, with 8 bases matching TRBD1. In germline, CDR1 is SGHVS, CDR2 FNYEAQ. V lost 3 bases, J lost 2 bases, and 4 bases stayed unmatched. This CDR3 contains 15 residues. In nucleotides, the CDR3 is TGTGCCAGCAGCTTCGGGACAGGACCCACAGATACGCAGTATTTT. It yields the protein CASSFGTGPTDTQYF. Variable domain in full (rest from reference TRBV7-6 and TRBJ2-3): GAGVSQSPRYKVTKRGQDVALRCDPISGHVSLYWYRQALGQGPEFLTYFNYEAQQDKSGLPNDRFSAERPEGSISTLTIQRTEQRDSAMYRCASSFGTGPTDTQYFGPGTRLTVL.

This clonotype has at least ten counts. The chain is built from TRBV20-1 and TRBJ1-2; 7 positions agree with TRBD1. After removal of 5 bases from V and 4 bases from J, the junction contained 19 bases not matched to a gene. Germline assignment: CDR1 DFQATT and CDR2 SNEGSKA (reference sequence). The CDR3 contains 17 residues. The CDR3 nucleotides are TGCAGTGCTCTAGCGTTTTCCCGACAGGGCGGTGGCTATGGCTACACCTTC. Residues: CSALAFSRQGGGYGYTF.

Many counts were recorded for this clonotype. The chain couples TRBV7-9 to TRBJ2-5; D not certain. The V end was cut by 5 bases, the J end by 5 bases, with 12 bases between. CDR1 SEHNR and CDR2 FQNEAQ come from the germline V gene (reference sequence). The CDR3 extends over 13 amino acids. The CDR3 is CASSPREWETQYF. The CDR3 DNA follows: TGTGCCAGCAGCCCCCGAGAGTGGGAGACCCAGTACTTC.

In this sample, this clonotype turned up many times. The J gene is TRBJ1-1, the V gene TRBV7-2; D not resolved. The germline V and J ends were trimmed by 2 bases and 5 bases, with 6 bases remaining between them. The germline gives CDR1 SGHTA, CDR2 FQGNSA. The CDR3 spans 12 residues. The DNA for the CDR3 is TGTGCCAGCAGCTTACCACTTACTGAAGCTTTCTTT. It specifies CASSLPLTEAFF.

The V gene is TRBV6-1, the J gene TRBJ1-1; tentative D call: TRBD1 (5 bases). This CDR3 is built from 13 residues. The V end was cut by 7 bases, the J end by 4 bases, with 13 bases between. Germline V lookup: CDR1 MNHNS, CDR2 SASEGT. DNA for the CDR3: TGTGCCAGCATCTCAGGGCCGGTCACTGAAGCTTTCTTT. Translation gives CASISGPVTEAFF.

This clonotype was observed many times. The CDR3 bases are TGTGCCATCAGTGACGGGAACACTGAAGCTTTCTTT. This gives the protein CAISDGNTEAFF. V gene TRBV10-3 combines with J gene TRBJ1-1; unclear D gene. CDR1 and CDR2 from the germline V gene are ENHRY and SYGVKD. The CDR3 runs to 12 residues. V dropped 3 bases and J dropped 1 base, with 3 bases sitting between them.

The table lists this clonotype with many counts. V gene TRBV19 combines with J gene TRBJ2-6; a possible D gene is TRBD2 (5 bases). CDR3 length equals 17 residues. The V end was cut by 3 bases, the J end by 1 base, with 13 bases between. Germline-derived CDR1 and CDR2 are LNHDA and SQIVND (reference sequence). The CDR3 loop reads CASSIDYGSSGANVLTF. As DNA, the CDR3 is TGTGCCAGTAGTATTGACTATGGAAGTTCTGGGGCCAACGTCCTGACTTTC.

This clonotype has ten or more counts. The genes are TRBV7-2 and TRBJ2-4, with 13 positions matching TRBD2. The CDR3 covers 17 residues. The V gene's germline CDR1 is SGHTA and CDR2 FQGNSA. Trimming at V came to 3 bases and at J to 6 bases, leaving 8 bases not matched to a gene. The CDR3 loop reads CASSFRLAGGPLNIQYF. The CDR3 region has the DNA TGTGCCAGCAGCTTTCGACTAGCGGGAGGCCCCCTAAACATTCAGTACTTC.

This clonotype was detected many times. The V call is TRBV7-9, the J call TRBJ2-5, with D possibly being TRBD2 (6 bases). The CDR3 is made up of 14 amino acids. V was pared by 1 base and J by 5 bases, with 11 bases between. Germline values: CDR1 SEHNR, CDR2 FQNEAQ (reference sequence). For the CDR3, the DNA is TGTGCCAGCAGCTTAGATCGCCTAGCGGAGACCCAGTACTTC. Its protein product is CASSLDRLAETQYF.

The gene calls are TRBV28 and TRBJ1-1; possible D gene TRBD1, 6 bases. The germline CDR1 and CDR2 sequences are MDHEN and SYDVKM. The CDR3 loop spans 14 amino acids. V lost 1 base and J lost 8, with 14 bases in between. As DNA, the CDR3 is TGTGCCAGCAGTTTATTAGACAGGATGATAGAAGCTTTCTTT. The encoded protein is CASSLLDRMIEAFF.

This clonotype was observed many times. The rearrangement joins TRBV27 to TRBJ2-7; 7 bases map to TRBD1. The ends lost 6 bases at V and 2 bases at J; junction bases unmatched: 7. The CDR3 totals 14 residues. CDR1 and CDR2 (germline): MNHEY, SMNVEV (reference sequence). The CDR3 DNA is TGTGCCAGCAGAGGGACAGTGAATCCCTACGAGCAGTACTTC. Protein sequence: CASRGTVNPYEQYF.

This clonotype was seen a few times. The gene calls are TRBV28 and TRBJ2-2, with 8 bases matching TRBD1. From germline, CDR1 is MDHEN and CDR2 SYDVKM. The CDR3 contains 19 residues. After removal of 2 bases from V and 4 bases from J, the junction contained 15 bases not matched to a gene. The CDR3 spells CASSLTTLRQGKGTGELFF. Written as DNA, the CDR3 is TGTGCCAGCAGTTTAACTACCCTAAGACAGGGGAAGGGCACCGGGGAGCTGTTTTTT. The full variable domain, completed using reference TRBV28 and TRBJ2-2, is DVKVTQSSRYLVKRTGEKVFLECVQDMDHENMFWYRQDPGLGLRLIYFSYDVKMKEKGDIPEGYSVSREKKERFSLILESASTNQTSMYLCASSLTTLRQGKGTGELFFGEGSRLTVL.

This clonotype was recorded at least ten times. The chain carries TRBV6-2 or TRBV6-3 and TRBJ1-2; the D is unclear. Germline V CDR1 and CDR2: MNHEY, SVGEGT. The CDR3 is 18 residues long. The ends were cut back, 5 bases at V and 5 bases at J, with 27 bases in the middle. CDR3 coding DNA: TGTGCCAGCAGTCGATCCATCTCCTACAGCCGAACGATTTATGGCTACACCTTC. It specifies CASSRSISYSRTIYGYTF.

The chain carries TRBV9 and TRBJ1-6; unclear D gene. Trimming removed 0 bases at V and 5 bases at J, with 6 bases between. Germline V gene data show CDR1 as SGDLS and CDR2 as YYNGEE. CDR3 length: 14 residues. CDR3 amino acids: CASSVATNNSPLHF. The CDR3 nucleotides read TGTGCCAGCAGCGTAGCCACCAATAATTCACCCCTCCACTTT.

This clonotype was seen ten or more times. The chain employs TRBV6-2 or TRBV6-3 and TRBJ2-3; 8 nucleotides line up with TRBD2. Per germline, CDR1 MNHEY and CDR2 SVGEGT. The CDR3 totals 18 residues. The ends lost 6 bases at V and 4 bases at J; junction bases unmatched: 18. CDR3 residues: CASRQLAAGSVTPDTQYF. DNA for the CDR3: TGTGCCAGCAGACAACTAGCGGCTGGGTCAGTGACACCAGATACGCAGTATTTT.

A word on this clonotype: Possible read error: a much larger clone is one base away. The J gene is TRBJ2-3, the V gene TRBV6-5; D is possibly TRBD1 or TRBD2 (5 bases each). CDR3 length: 14 amino acids. V dropped 7 bases and J dropped 5 bases, with 16 bases sitting between them. Germline V gives CDR1 MNHEY, CDR2 SVGAGI. The chain's CDR3 is CASKGTVGGDTQYF. Written as DNA, the CDR3 is TGTGCCAGCAAGGGGACGGTAGGTGGAGATACGCAGTATTTT.

This clonotype was picked up one time. The chain joins TRBV4-3 to TRBJ2-6; 7 positions match TRBD2. Germline assignment: CDR1 LGHNA and CDR2 YSLEER. CDR3 length: 22 amino acids. V shed 0 bases and J 0 bases; nucleotides not matched to a gene: 17. CDR3: CASSQDLGGSHLTVSGANVLTF. CDR3 sequence (DNA): TGCGCCAGCAGCCAAGATCTGGGAGGGTCCCACCTCACAGTCTCTGGGGCCAACGTCCTGACTTTC.

Points on this clonotype: A clone one base away is much larger, so this may be a read error. The rearrangement joins TRBV28 to TRBJ2-4, with 7 nucleotides matching TRBD2. J was trimmed by 9 bases and V by 3 bases; bases with no gene match: 14. Per germline, CDR1 MDHEN and CDR2 SYDVKM. The CDR3 extends over 16 amino acids. The CDR3, as DNA: TGTGCCAGCAGTTTGGTGCCAGCGGGAACCCACGTCATTCAGTACTTC. Translation: CASSLVPAGTHVIQYF.